These 29 T cell receptor beta chains came from one sample sequenced in a study of blood T cell repertoires in COVID-19. The protocol was immunoSEQ multiplex PCR, while the TCRdb copy is restricted to in-frame clones and leaves out a portion. The sample carries around 250,000 clones, approximately 90% recorded once. Sequencing was performed on PBMCs or T cells enriched from blood (not recorded which). These receptors were taken from a young man who had recovered from COVID-19.

Worth noting for this clone: This sample also contains other DNA sequences that code for the same CDR3. The chain couples TRBV18 to TRBJ1-6; 8 nucleotides line up with TRBD1. The germline CDR1 and CDR2 sequences are KGHSH and LQKENI. J gave up 8 bases and V 3 bases, and 3 bases lay outside the gene matches. The CDR3 has 14 amino acids. The CDR3 is CASSPLDRDSPLHF. The CDR3 DNA sequence: TGTGCCAGCTCACCGTTGGACAGGGATTCACCCCTCCACTTT. Together with reference TRBV18 and TRBJ1-6, the CDR3 gives the full variable domain: NAGVMQNPRHLVRRRGQEARLRCSPMKGHSHVYWYRQLPEEGLKFMVYLQKENIIDESGMPKERFSAEFPKEGPSILRIQQVVRGDSAAYFCASSPLDRDSPLHFGNGTRLTVT.

The chain has TRBV9 and TRBJ2-3, with D possibly matching TRBD2 (5 bases). The CDR3 is 15 amino acids. V was shortened by 0 bases and J by 0 bases, with 8 bases between the two germline ends. The V gene's germline CDR1 is SGDLS and CDR2 YYNGEE. The CDR3 loop is CASSVDGVSTDTQYF. CDR3 sequence (DNA): TGTGCCAGCAGCGTAGACGGGGTCAGCACAGATACGCAGTATTTT.

V usage is TRBV5-1 and J usage is TRBJ2-1, with TRBD2 identical over 8 bases. V was pared by 4 bases and J by 4 bases, with 4 bases of the junction left unmatched. This CDR3 region has 14 residues. The germline gives CDR1 SGHRS, CDR2 YFSETQ. The CDR3 protein is CASSAGTSYNEQFF. In DNA, the CDR3 is TGCGCCAGCAGCGCCGGGACTAGTTACAATGAGCAGTTCTTC.

The V call is TRBV6-4, the J call TRBJ1-2; TRBD1 might be the D (5 bases). CDR3 length: 16 amino acids. Trimming shortened V by 1 base and J by 2 bases, and 14 bases separated the two germline ends. Germline loops: CDR1 MRHNA, CDR2 SNTAGT. The CDR3 sequence is CASSDFFDRSNYGYTF. DNA for the CDR3: TGTGCCAGCAGTGACTTCTTTGACAGAAGCAACTATGGCTACACCTTC.

This chain uses TRBV5-1 with TRBJ1-2, with 8 nucleotides matching TRBD1. This CDR3 is 16 amino acids long. Germline CDR1 SGHRS, CDR2 YFSETQ. V trimming: 0 bases; J trimming: 0 bases; junction bases outside the gene matches: 4. Written as DNA, the CDR3 is TGCGCCAGCAGCTTGGGACAGGGGTTAGCTAACTATGGCTACACCTTC. Protein product: CASSLGQGLANYGYTF.

This clone was seen a single time. V is TRBV7-6 and J is TRBJ2-1; 8 positions agree with TRBD1. V shed 4 bases and J 9 bases; nucleotides not matched to a gene: 14. Germline V gene sequence: CDR1 SGHVS, CDR2 FNYEAQ. The CDR3 is made up of 16 amino acids. CDR3 DNA sequence: TGTGCCAGCAGCTGGGAGGTCGGGACAGGCCCCATTGAGCAGTTCTTC. This translates into CASSWEVGTGPIEQFF.

DNA of the CDR3: TGTGCCAGCAGTTTACAGGAAACTAATGAAAAACTGTTTTTT. It translates to CASSLQETNEKLFF. The genes are TRBV28 and TRBJ1-4; D gene uncertain. Germline V CDR1 and CDR2: MDHEN, SYDVKM. The CDR3 runs 14 residues. The ends were cut back, 2 bases at V and 1 base at J, with 5 bases in the middle.

The rearrangement uses TRBV10-3 and TRBJ1-1; 8 positions match TRBD1. Germline V gene lookup returns CDR1 ENHRY and CDR2 SYGVKD. V shed 10 bases, J shed 4 bases, and the junction held 8 bases outside the gene matches. The CDR3 is made up of 13 amino acids. In DNA form, the CDR3 reads TGTGCCACAGGACAGGGAGGCTCCACTGAAGCTTTCTTT. This encodes CATGQGGSTEAFF.

This clone was seen a handful of times. This chain connects TRBV15 to TRBJ1-3, with D unclear. The CDR3 runs to 14 residues. CDR1 is LNHNV and CDR2 is YYDKDF in the germline V gene (reference sequence). Trimming took 9 bases from V and 0 from J, leaving 12 bases between them. The CDR3 DNA reads TGTGCCACTAAGCCTGAAATCTCTGGAAACACCATATATTTT. Its protein is CATKPEISGNTIYF.

The rearrangement links TRBV3-1 (or the pseudogene TRBV3-2) to TRBJ2-1; the match to TRBD1 covers 7 bases. Germline V lookup: CDR1 LGHDT, CDR2 YNNKEL (reference sequence). The CDR3 spans 12 residues. Trimming at V came to 4 bases and at J to 8 bases, leaving 2 bases not matched to a gene. The CDR3 coding sequence is TGTGCCAGCAGCCCCCAGGGGGATGAGCAGTTCTTC. It yields the protein CASSPQGDEQFF.

This chain connects TRBV7-2 to TRBJ2-5; D might be TRBD2 (5 bases). CDR1 is SGHTA and CDR2 is FQGNSA in the germline V gene. The CDR3 runs to 13 residues. With 5 bases removed from V and 4 bases from J, the gap between germline ends came to 11 bases. The CDR3 DNA reads TGTGCCAGCAGCCTGGGGAGTTCAGAGACCCAGTACTTC. Protein sequence: CASSLGSSETQYF.

V usage is TRBV14 and J usage is TRBJ2-7; 9 bases are a match to TRBD2. J lost 6 bases, V lost 0 bases, and 6 bases had no gene match. CDR3 length equals 15 residues. Per germline, CDR1 SGHDN and CDR2 FVKESK. The chain's CDR3 is CASSQEPGLASEQYF. The CDR3 region has the DNA TGTGCCAGCAGCCAAGAACCGGGACTAGCCTCCGAGCAGTACTTC.

V is TRBV30 and J is TRBJ1-5; the D gene is possibly TRBD1 (6 bases). This CDR3 is built from 17 residues. The germline CDR1 and CDR2 sequences are GTSNPN and SVGIG (reference sequence). The germline V and J ends were trimmed by 5 bases and 0 bases, with 20 bases remaining between them. CDR3 nucleotide sequence: TGTGCCTGGCGGGGGGGAGGACAGTCGAATAGCAATCAGCCCCAGCATTTT. It yields the protein CAWRGGGQSNSNQPQHF.

The chain joins TRBV10-2 to TRBJ2-7; unclear D gene. Looked up from germline, CDR1 is WSHSY and CDR2 is SAAADI. The CDR3 contains 11 residues. Trimming removed 8 bases from V and 4 bases from J, with 9 bases in between. CDR3 bases: TGCGCCAGCCATAACATTTACGAGCAGTACTTC. Translation: CASHNIYEQYF.

This clone has just one count. This chain uses TRBV14 with TRBJ2-3; TRBD2 matches at 11 bases. This CDR3 has 16 amino acids. Germline V gene sequence: CDR1 SGHDN, CDR2 FVKESK. V was clipped by 5 bases and J by 0 bases; unmatched bases: 4. The CDR3 region is CASSSLAGASTDTQYF. CDR3 in DNA: TGTGCCAGCAGCTCACTAGCGGGAGCTAGCACAGATACGCAGTATTTT.

The V call is TRBV28, the J call TRBJ2-7; 12 nucleotides match TRBD2. The CDR3 loop spans 15 amino acids. Germline CDR1 MDHEN, CDR2 SYDVKM. V lost 6 bases, J lost 1 base, and 4 bases stayed unmatched. The CDR3 loop is CASSITSGGSYEQYF. CDR3 DNA sequence: TGTGCCAGCAGCATTACTAGCGGGGGGTCCTACGAGCAGTACTTC.

As concerns this clone: Within the sample, other DNA sequences also encode this same CDR3. This rearrangement joins TRBV5-1 to TRBJ2-7; D is perhaps TRBD1 (7 bases). The CDR3 sequence is 14 residues long. Germline V gene lookup returns CDR1 SGHRS and CDR2 YFSETQ. The V and J ends lost 2 bases and 5 bases respectively, with 14 bases between them. The CDR3 nucleotides are TGCGCCAGCAGCTTAGGAGGGGGCGGAAACGAGCAGTACTTC. Encoded protein: CASSLGGGGNEQYF.

This clone has ten or more counts. The chain links TRBV28 to TRBJ2-2; the match to TRBD2 covers 9 bases. V shed 6 bases, J shed 1 base, and the junction held 6 bases outside the gene matches. This CDR3 region has 16 residues. Germline V gene sequence: CDR1 MDHEN, CDR2 SYDVKM. The CDR3 here is CASSQLTSGNTGELFF. DNA of the CDR3: TGTGCCAGCAGCCAATTGACTAGCGGGAACACCGGGGAGCTGTTTTTT.

V is TRBV16 and J is TRBJ2-2, with TRBD1 matching 9 bases. Germline loops: CDR1 KGHSY, CDR2 FQNENV. CDR3 length: 14 residues. Unmatched junction bases numbered 3, after V lost 4 bases and J lost 6 bases. The CDR3 nucleotides are TGTGCCAGCAGCCTCAACAGGGGGCCCGGGGAGCTGTTTTTT. Its protein is CASSLNRGPGELFF.

This clone was seen only once. The gene calls are TRBV7-9 and TRBJ2-1; D possibly corresponds to TRBD2 (5 bases). The CDR3 spans 15 residues. The V and J ends lost 3 bases and 0 bases respectively, with 9 bases between them. From germline, CDR1 is SEHNR and CDR2 FQNEAQ (reference sequence). The CDR3 sequence: CASSFTGDSYNEQFF. The CDR3 DNA follows: TGTGCCAGCAGCTTTACCGGGGACTCCTACAATGAGCAGTTCTTC. Based on the CDR3 plus reference TRBV7-9 and TRBJ2-1, the full variable domain is DTGVSQNPRHKITKRGQNVTFRCDPISEHNRLYWYRQTLGQGPEFLTYFQNEAQLEKSRLLSDRFSAERPKGSFSTLEIQRTEQGDSAMYLCASSFTGDSYNEQFFGPGTRLTVL.

This clone was seen a single time. Other DNA sequences in this sample translate to the same CDR3. The CDR3 DNA is TGTGCCTGGAGTGTCTTAGGAGGGAATCAGCCCCAGCATTTT. Translated: CAWSVLGGNQPQHF. The J gene is TRBJ1-5, the V gene TRBV30; D is unclear. The germline V and J ends were trimmed by 0 bases and 4 bases, with 10 bases remaining between them. Germline CDR1 is GTSNPN and CDR2 is SVGIG (reference sequence). The CDR3 loop spans 14 amino acids.

This clone was recorded a few times. J is TRBJ1-3 and V is TRBV11-2; D gene uncertain. V was shortened by 2 bases and J by 8 bases, with 10 bases between the two germline ends. Germline lookup yields CDR1 SGHAT and CDR2 FQNNGV. The CDR3 totals 13 residues. The CDR3 coding sequence is TGTGCCAGCAGCTTAACCCAAGTAGACACCATATATTTT. It translates to CASSLTQVDTIYF.

This chain uses TRBV6-4 with TRBJ2-5; weak D call: TRBD1 (6 bases). The CDR3 sequence is 12 residues long. Germline lookup yields CDR1 MRHNA and CDR2 SNTAGT. Trimming left V 8 bases short and J 2 bases short, with 9 bases between. CDR3 DNA: TGTGCCAGCGAGGACAGACAAGAGACCCAGTACTTC. Amino acids: CASEDRQETQYF.

The chain joins TRBV6-5 to TRBJ1-5, with 10 bases matching TRBD1. V was pared by 10 bases and J by 11 bases, with 14 bases of the junction left unmatched. The CDR3 extends over 14 amino acids. CDR1 MNHEY and CDR2 SVGAGI come from the germline V gene. In DNA form, the CDR3 reads TGTGCCATCTTGAACCGGGACAGGGGTTTGGCCCAGCATTTT. It codes for CAILNRDRGLAQHF.

This clone appeared once. At one of its ends the junction is not consistent with the germline gene, which may arise from a read error. The chain is built from TRBV7-7 and TRBJ2-5, with a possible D match to TRBD1 (6 bases). Germline CDR1 and CDR2: SSHAT and FNYEAQ (reference sequence). This CDR3 contains 15 residues. CDR3 DNA: TGTGCTAGCAGCCCCGAAGTGGGGCAGGGGAAGACCCAGTACTTC. Encoded protein: CASSPEVGQGKTQYF.

The J gene is TRBJ2-7, the V gene TRBV20-1, with 7 bases lining up with TRBD1. The CDR3 is made up of 14 amino acids. Trimming removed 3 bases from V and 7 bases from J; junction bases left unmatched: 12. Germline loops: CDR1 DFQATT, CDR2 SNEGSKA (reference sequence). The CDR3 nucleotides are TGCAGTGCTAGTATTGTAGGGGGCAGCCCGGAGCAGTACTTC. It is translated as CSASIVGGSPEQYF.

This chain joins TRBV5-1 and TRBJ2-3, with TRBD2 matching over 10 bases. The germline CDR1 and CDR2 sequences are SGHRS and YFSETQ. The ends lost 4 bases at V and 2 bases at J; junction bases unmatched: 4. This CDR3 comprises 15 residues. The CDR3 DNA reads as TGCGCCAGCAGCATGAGCGGGGGGGCCACAGATACGCAGTATTTT. Amino acids: CASSMSGGATDTQYF.

V is TRBV19 and J is TRBJ2-5, with TRBD1 matching 7 bases. J gave up 4 bases and V 1 base, and 3 bases lay outside the gene matches. CDR1 and CDR2 from the germline V gene are LNHDA and SQIVND (reference sequence). The CDR3 is 14 residues long. CDR3 in amino acids: CASSIAGGRETQYF. The CDR3 bases are TGTGCCAGTAGTATAGCAGGGGGAAGAGAGACCCAGTACTTC.

This chain links TRBV2 with TRBJ1-5, with a tentative D call TRBD1 (6 bases). Germline loops: CDR1 SNHLY, CDR2 FYNNEI. The CDR3 is 15 residues long. Trimming pared 5 bases from V and 2 bases from J, leaving 13 bases between. The CDR3 sequence is CASSNRVLGNQPQHF. In nucleotides, the CDR3 is TGTGCCAGCAGTAACAGGGTACTTGGCAATCAGCCCCAGCATTTT.